This note documents a single TCR beta chain sequence. This sample stems from a study of human versus mouse CDR3 diversity and MHC coevolution. The germline CDR1 and CDR2 sequences are SGHKS and YYEKEE (reference sequence). The CDR3 runs 19 residues. Trimming removed 1 base from V and 4 bases from J; junction bases left unmatched: 19. Clones were read by immunoSEQ multiplex PCR, and TCRdb kept only the in-frame ones, dropping some. The sample has tens of thousands of clones; 93% are singletons. This receptor was identified in a person aged 25 to 75 in good health. The J gene is TRBJ2-7, the V gene TRBV5-5; TRBD1 matches 8 bases. The source material was naive CD4+ T cells from blood. Subset: CD45RO-negative CD62L-positive naive CD4 T cells. CDR3: CASSLNTLPGQGPEYEQYF. The CDR3 region has the DNA TGTGCCAGCAGCTTGAATACGCTCCCCGGACAGGGCCCGGAATACGAGCAGTACTTC.